This T cell receptor beta chain is from a study of cytomegalovirus exposure and HLA in healthy donors. Everyone who donated was a healthy bone marrow donor. Of note for this clone: Its target is unknown.

General study points: DRB1 had the most TCR associations and HLA-C the fewest, a later analysis found, with rates varying by HLA locus. In the analysis, some V segments, TRBV6-2 and TRBV6-3 included, were excluded as indistinguishable.

PCR primers comprised 60 Vbeta and 13 Jbeta primers. Produced via immunoSEQ multiplex PCR; TCRdb's table is partial and in-frame only. Of approximately 88,000 clones in the sample, over 75% are singletons; the top ten hold about 7%. Germline CDR1 reads SGDLS; CDR2 reads YYNGEE. V was pared by 2 bases and J by 8 bases, with 20 bases between. The CDR3 length is 16 residues. Specimen: PBMCs. This clonotype was sampled from a man aged 45-65 years in good health and CMV-seropositive. This chain links TRBV9 with TRBJ2-1; D might be TRBD2 (6 bases). This chain's CDR3 is CASSVRRGLSGDEQFF. CDR3 DNA sequence: TGTGCCAGCAGCGTCCGGCGGGGCCTCTCGGGGGATGAGCAGTTCTTC. The entire variable domain, with the rest obtained from reference TRBV9 and TRBJ2-1, is as follows: DSGVTQTPKHLITATGQRVTLRCSPRSGDLSVYWYQQSLDQGLQFLIQYYNGEERAKGNILERFSAQQFPDLHSELNLSSLELGDSALYFCASSVRRGLSGDEQFFGPGTRLTVL.